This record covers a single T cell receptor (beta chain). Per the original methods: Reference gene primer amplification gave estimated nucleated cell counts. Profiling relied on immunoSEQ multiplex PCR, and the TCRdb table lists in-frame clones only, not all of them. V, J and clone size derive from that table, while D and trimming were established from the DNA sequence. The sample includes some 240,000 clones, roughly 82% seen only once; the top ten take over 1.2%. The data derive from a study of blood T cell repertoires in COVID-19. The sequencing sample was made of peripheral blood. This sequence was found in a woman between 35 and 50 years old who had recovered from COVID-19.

In DNA, the CDR3 is TGTGCCAGCAGTCCCGGAGGTGCTGGTCAGCCCCAGCATTTT. Translated: CASSPGGAGQPQHF. J is TRBJ1-5 and V is TRBV27; no definite D call. The V and J ends lost 5 bases and 6 bases respectively, with 14 bases between them. In germline, CDR1 is MNHEY, CDR2 SMNVEV (reference sequence). The CDR3 totals 14 residues.